The T cell receptor (beta chain) described here comes from a study of Ad26.COV2.S vaccination and SARS-CoV-2 variants. Turning to the study itself: Of the COV1001 trial arms, the Ad26.COV2.S arm included the donor. Study-wide results and caveats: Analyses of TCR breadth and depth may have underestimated total T cell responses.

Repertoires were generated with immunoSEQ multiplex PCR, while TCRdb's copy carries only in-frame clones and drops some. The repertoire holds roughly 510,000 clones, with roughly 85% as singletons. This CDR3 spans 20 amino acids. CDR1 and CDR2 from the germline V gene are SGHRS and YFSETQ. J was trimmed by 1 base and V by 0 bases; bases with no gene match: 11. Treatment reported: over 15 received Ad26.COV2.S at low or high dose, single or two shots; several received placebo; per-sample allocation not given. Each sample was drawn 63 days after the first injection (of vaccine or placebo). A word on this clone: What it binds is unknown.

The receptor comes from a person aged 18-60 years who received the Ad26.COV2.S COVID-19 vaccine or a placebo. The gene calls are TRBV5-1 and TRBJ2-1, with 12 bases identical to TRBD2. The input for sequencing was peripheral blood, taken in a trial of Ad26.COV2.S vaccine versus placebo. CDR3 in amino acids: CASSLVPLAGGIHSYNEQFF. The DNA for the CDR3 is TGCGCCAGCAGCTTGGTCCCTCTAGCGGGAGGGATACATTCCTACAATGAGCAGTTCTTC.